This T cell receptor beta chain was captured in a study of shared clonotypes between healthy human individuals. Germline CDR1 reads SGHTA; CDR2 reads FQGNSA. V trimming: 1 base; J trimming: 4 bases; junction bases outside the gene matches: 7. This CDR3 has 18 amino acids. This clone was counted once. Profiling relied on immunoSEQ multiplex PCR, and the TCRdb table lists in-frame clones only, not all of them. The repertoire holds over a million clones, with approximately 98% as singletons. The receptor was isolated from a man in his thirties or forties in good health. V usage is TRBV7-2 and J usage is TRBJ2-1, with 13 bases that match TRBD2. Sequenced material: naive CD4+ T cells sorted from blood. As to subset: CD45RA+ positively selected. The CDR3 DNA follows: TGTGCCAGCAGCTTAGGGAGACTAGCGGGAGGAGGGTACAATGAGCAGTTCTTC. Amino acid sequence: CASSLGRLAGGGYNEQFF. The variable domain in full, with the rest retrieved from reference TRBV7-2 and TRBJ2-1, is GAGVSQSPSNKVTEKGKDVELRCDPISGHTALYWYRQSLGQGLEFLIYFQGNSAPDKSGLPSDRFSAERTGGSVSTLTIQRTQQEDSAVYLCASSLGRLAGGGYNEQFFGPGTRLTVL.